This TCR beta chain was identified during a study of T-cell memory formation after mild COVID-19. Findings of the study overall: Day 15 to 85 contracting clones showed balanced CD4/CD8; day 15 to 37 expanders favored CD4+. Several responding clones turned up in pre-infection memory, indicating that cross-reactive memory may have taken part. Mainly in CM and EM were contracting CD4+ clones; CD8+ were in EMRA.

Each CDR3 protein is one row after TCRdb ran MiXCR on the 5' RACE reads. This sample yields 450,000 to 700,000 distinct CDR3 sequences, of which 15% to 20% are seen a single time; 12% belongs to the top ten. From germline, CDR1 is SQVTM and CDR2 ANQGSEA. V shed 2 bases, J shed 3 bases, and the junction held 2 bases outside the gene matches. The CDR3 consists of 13 residues. On this clonotype itself: Its specificity is not known.

The specimen was PBMCs or a T cell subset sorted from them (not recorded which). This rearrangement joins TRBV29-1 to TRBJ2-7; 9 bases fit TRBD2. This TCR was recovered from an adult woman who had mild COVID-19 (a few samples of this study predate the infection). Cell type and time point are not known. DNA for the CDR3: TGCAGCGTTGAAAAAGCGGGAGGCTACGAGCAGTACTTC. Protein sequence: CSVEKAGGYEQYF.